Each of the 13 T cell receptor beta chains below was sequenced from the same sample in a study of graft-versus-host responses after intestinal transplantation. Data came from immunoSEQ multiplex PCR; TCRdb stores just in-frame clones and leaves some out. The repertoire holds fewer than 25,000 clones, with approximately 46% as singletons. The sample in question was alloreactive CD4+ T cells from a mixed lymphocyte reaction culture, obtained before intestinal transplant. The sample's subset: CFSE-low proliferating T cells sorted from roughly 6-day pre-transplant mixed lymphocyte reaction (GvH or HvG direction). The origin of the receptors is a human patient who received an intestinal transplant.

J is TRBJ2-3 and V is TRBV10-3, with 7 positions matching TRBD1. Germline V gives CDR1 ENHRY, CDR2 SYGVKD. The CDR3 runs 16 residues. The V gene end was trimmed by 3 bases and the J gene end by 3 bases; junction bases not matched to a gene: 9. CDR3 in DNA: TGTGCCATCAGTGAACCCGGGACAGCTGGGACAGATACGCAGTATTTT. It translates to CAISEPGTAGTDTQYF.

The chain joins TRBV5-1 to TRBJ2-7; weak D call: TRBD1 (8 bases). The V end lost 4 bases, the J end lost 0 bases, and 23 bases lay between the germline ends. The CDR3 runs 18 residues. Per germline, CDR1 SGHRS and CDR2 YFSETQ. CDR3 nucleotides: TGCGCCAGCAGCAGGGCGACAGGGGTAGGGACTAACTCCTACGAGCAGTACTTC. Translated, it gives CASSRATGVGTNSYEQYF.

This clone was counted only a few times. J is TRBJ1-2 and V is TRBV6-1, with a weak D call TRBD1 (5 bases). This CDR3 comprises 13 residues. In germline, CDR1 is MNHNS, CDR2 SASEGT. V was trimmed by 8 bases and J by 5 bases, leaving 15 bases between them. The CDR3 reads CASAVRGGYGYTF. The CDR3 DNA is TGTGCCAGCGCGGTTCGGGGGGGGTATGGCTACACCTTC.

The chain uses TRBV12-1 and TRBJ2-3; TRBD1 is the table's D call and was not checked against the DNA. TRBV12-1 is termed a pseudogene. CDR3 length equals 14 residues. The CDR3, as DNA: TGTGCCAGCAGCTTGGGCCTTAGGACAGATACGCAGTATTTT. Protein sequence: CASSLGLRTDTQYF.

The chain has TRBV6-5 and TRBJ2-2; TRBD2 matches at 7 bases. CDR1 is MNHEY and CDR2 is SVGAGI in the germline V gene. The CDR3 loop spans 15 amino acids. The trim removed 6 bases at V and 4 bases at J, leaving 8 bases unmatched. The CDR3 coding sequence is TGTGCCAGCAGGGCAACTAGCGCCTCCACCGGGGAGCTGTTTTTT. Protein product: CASRATSASTGELFF.

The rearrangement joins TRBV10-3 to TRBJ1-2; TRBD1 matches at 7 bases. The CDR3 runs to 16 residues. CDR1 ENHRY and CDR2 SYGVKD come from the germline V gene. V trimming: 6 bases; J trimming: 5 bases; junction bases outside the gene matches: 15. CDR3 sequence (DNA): TGTGCCATCAGCGAGGCCCGACAGGGAATGTTGTATGGCTACACCTTC. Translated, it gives CAISEARQGMLYGYTF.

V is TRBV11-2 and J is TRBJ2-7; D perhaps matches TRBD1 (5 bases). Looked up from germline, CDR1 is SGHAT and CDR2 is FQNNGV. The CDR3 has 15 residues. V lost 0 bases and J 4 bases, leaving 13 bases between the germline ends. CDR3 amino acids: CASSLDLGRGYEQYF. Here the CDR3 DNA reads TGTGCCAGCAGCTTAGATCTAGGTAGGGGATACGAGCAGTACTTC.

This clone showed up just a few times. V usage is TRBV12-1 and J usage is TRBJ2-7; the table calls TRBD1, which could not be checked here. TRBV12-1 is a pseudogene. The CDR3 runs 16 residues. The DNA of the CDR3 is TGTGCCAGCAGCCACAATAGGACACAAGGCTCCTACGAGCAGTACTTC. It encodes CASSHNRTQGSYEQYF.

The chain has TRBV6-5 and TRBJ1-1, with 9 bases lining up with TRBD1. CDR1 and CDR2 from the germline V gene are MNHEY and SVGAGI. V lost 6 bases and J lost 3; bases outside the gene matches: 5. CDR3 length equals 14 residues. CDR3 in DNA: TGTGCCAGCAGACGGGACAGGGCGTACACTGAAGCTTTCTTT. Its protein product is CASRRDRAYTEAFF.

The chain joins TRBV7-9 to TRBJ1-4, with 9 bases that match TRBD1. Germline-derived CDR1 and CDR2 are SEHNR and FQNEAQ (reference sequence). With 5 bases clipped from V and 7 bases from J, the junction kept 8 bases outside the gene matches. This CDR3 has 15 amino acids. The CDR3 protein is CASSDSTGGVEKLFF. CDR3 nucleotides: TGTGCCAGCAGCGACTCAACAGGGGGCGTTGAAAAACTGTTTTTT.

The CDR3 sequence: CAIIKDRGGTIYF. The CDR3 DNA follows: TGTGCCATCATCAAGGACAGGGGAGGCACCATATATTTT. The chain is built from TRBV10-3 and TRBJ1-3, with TRBD1 matching over 9 bases. Germline-derived CDR1 and CDR2 are ENHRY and SYGVKD. The CDR3 covers 13 residues. The V gene end was trimmed by 7 bases and the J gene end by 9 bases; junction bases not matched to a gene: 7.

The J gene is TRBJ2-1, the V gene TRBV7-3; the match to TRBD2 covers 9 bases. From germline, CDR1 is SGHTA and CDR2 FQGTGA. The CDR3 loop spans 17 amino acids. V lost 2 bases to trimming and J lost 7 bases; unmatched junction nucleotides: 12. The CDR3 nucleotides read TGTGCCAGCAGCTTAGAGTTAGGCGGGGGGGCTTCAAATGAGCAGTTCTTC. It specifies CASSLELGGGASNEQFF.

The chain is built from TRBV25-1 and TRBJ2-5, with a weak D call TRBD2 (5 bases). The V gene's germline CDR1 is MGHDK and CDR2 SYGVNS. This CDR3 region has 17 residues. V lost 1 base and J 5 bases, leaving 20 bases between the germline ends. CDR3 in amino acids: CASSESGMVSGWETQYF. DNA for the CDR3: TGTGCCAGCAGTGAATCTGGGATGGTGTCGGGGTGGGAGACCCAGTACTTC.